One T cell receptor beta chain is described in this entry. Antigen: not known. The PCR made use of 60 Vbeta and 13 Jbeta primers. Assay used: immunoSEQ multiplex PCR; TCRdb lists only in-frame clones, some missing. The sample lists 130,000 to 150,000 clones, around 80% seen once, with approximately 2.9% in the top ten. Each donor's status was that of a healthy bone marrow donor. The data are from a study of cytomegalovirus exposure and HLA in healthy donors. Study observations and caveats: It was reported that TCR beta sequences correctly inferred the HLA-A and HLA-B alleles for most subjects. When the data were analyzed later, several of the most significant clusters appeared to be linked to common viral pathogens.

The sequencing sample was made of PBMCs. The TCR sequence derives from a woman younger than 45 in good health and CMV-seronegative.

The CDR3: CASSPGQGVRTEAFF. CDR3 coding DNA: TGTGCCAGCAGCCCAGGACAGGGGGTTCGAACTGAAGCTTTCTTT. The chain carries TRBV7-9 and TRBJ1-1; 10 positions match TRBD1. V was pared by 5 bases and J by 5 bases, with 8 bases of the junction left unmatched. Per the germline V gene, CDR1 is SEHNR and CDR2 is FQNEAQ (reference sequence). CDR3 size: 15 residues.